This TCR beta chain emerged from a study of cytomegalovirus exposure and HLA in healthy donors. Study-level points and caveats: Per a prior analysis, the majority of TCR beta V segments were productive roughly 90% or roughly 30% of the time. Later, TCR association rates were found to vary by HLA locus, highest for DRB1 and lowest for HLA-C. Researchers counted roughly 150 TCR beta chains as cytomegalovirus-associated. The classifier, whose performance was assessed in both the original and validation cohorts, reportedly diagnosed cytomegalovirus status with high specificity and sensitivity.

13 Jbeta primers and 60 Vbeta primers were used for the PCR. Profiled with immunoSEQ multiplex PCR; TCRdb holds only in-frame clones, not every one. The sample yields roughly 92,000 clones, approximately 7.1% seen once. Germline V CDR1 and CDR2: MDHEN, SYDVKM. V dropped 4 bases and J dropped 6 bases, with 13 bases sitting between them. The CDR3 loop spans 14 amino acids. This clone came up a few times. Antigen: not known. This receptor was obtained from a man aged 50-60 years in good health and CMV-seronegative. The chain uses TRBV28 and TRBJ2-1; possibly TRBD2 for D (5 bases). The sample was PBMCs. CDR3 in amino acids: CASSSPGYRNEQFF. The CDR3, as DNA: TGTGCCAGCAGTTCGCCGGGATACCGCAATGAGCAGTTCTTC.